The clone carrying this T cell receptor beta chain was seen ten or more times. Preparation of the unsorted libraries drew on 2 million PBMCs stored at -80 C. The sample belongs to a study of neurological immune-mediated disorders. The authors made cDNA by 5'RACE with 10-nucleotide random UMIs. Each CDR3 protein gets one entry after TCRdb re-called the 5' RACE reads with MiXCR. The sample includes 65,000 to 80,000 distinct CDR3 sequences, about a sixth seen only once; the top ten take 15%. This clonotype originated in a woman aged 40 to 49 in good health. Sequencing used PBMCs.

The CDR3 sequence: CASSAQGSTDTQYF. In DNA form, the CDR3 reads TGTGCCAGCAGCGCACAGGGGAGCACAGATACGCAGTATTTT. V is TRBV9 and J is TRBJ2-3, with 7 positions matching TRBD1. V lost 3 bases to trimming and J lost 0 bases; unmatched junction nucleotides: 1. The germline gives CDR1 SGDLS, CDR2 YYNGEE. The length of the CDR3 is 14 residues.